This T cell receptor beta chain was identified during a study of blood T cell repertoires in COVID-19. Overall study: Sites in the United States, Italy and Spain provided acute and convalescent COVID-19 samples. The analysed material was cDNA or gDNA that came from T cells, B-cell-depleted T cells, or PBMCs.

The germline V gene encodes CDR1 MNHNY and CDR2 SVGAGI (reference sequence). The CDR3 has 14 residues. Trimming removed 6 bases from V and 3 bases from J; junction bases left unmatched: 3. Per the authors' pipeline: Researchers report that nucleated cell counts were estimated from reference gene primer amplification. Only in-frame clones appear in the TCRdb table, and some are missing; sequencing was by immunoSEQ multiplex PCR. D and trimming were read from the DNA, whereas the V and J calls and clone size are those reported in that table. The profile shows 120,000 to 150,000 clones, about 80% of them singletons.

The sequencing input was peripheral blood. The chain carries TRBV6-6 and TRBJ2-3, with TRBD1 identical over 10 bases. This TCR came from a woman aged 80 or older in a cohort sampled during active or convalescent COVID-19. CDR3 coding DNA: TGTGCCAGCAGGCGGACAGGGGGAACAGATACGCAGTATTTT. Protein sequence: CASRRTGGTDTQYF.